Given below is one T cell receptor (beta chain) in context. Which antigen it targets is not known. Base qualities are not at hand, and no much larger clone is one base apart. Whole blood was collected in K2EDTA tubes by collaborating institutions according to the institutions' own protocols. Collaborator samples were shipped for TCRbeta analysis as frozen whole blood, isolated PBMCs, or DNA extracted from either sample type. The sample belongs to a study of blood T cell repertoires in COVID-19 (TCRdb year 2020). A note on the overall study: The collaborator samples originated in the United States, Italy and Spain and spanned the acute and convalescent phases of COVID-19. The prospective study material was composed of cDNA or gDNA derived from T cells, B-cell-depleted T cells, or PBMCs. Subjects who had been exposed to COVID-19, were actively infected with it, or had recovered from it provided the deeply sampled blood TCRbeta repertoires that made up the dataset. The repertoires were made available in a free public database intended to serve as a resource for research on the immune response to SARS-CoV-2. Samples were obtained from the ongoing ImmuneRACE study (first 160 participants) and from over 1,000 subjects provided by 6 global collaborators. Sample metadata almost always included a de-identified subject ID, COVID-19 status, age in years and sex. Where available, HLA class I and class II types were obtained from metadata supplied by the sample provider rather than from assay-based typing. What the authors observed across the whole study: The quantity of clinical and demographic metadata differed by source and by participant and was supplied without curation.

Taken from cysteine to phenylalanine, the CDR3 has 12 residues. Only the CDR3 region is kept as DNA, spanning 36 bases read in frame from base 1. V lost 5 bases and J lost 8 bases; the stretch between them is 9 bases long. The germline V gene gives CDR1 as SGHAT and CDR2 as FQNNGV. The immunoSEQ Assay, a bias-controlled multiplex PCR, was used to amplify TCRbeta CDR3 regions from genomic DNA. As for how the authors treated the data: Within the assay, amplification of reference gene primers was used to estimate how many nucleated cells each sample contained. Sequence reads were collapsed and filtered to measure the absolute abundance of every unique TCRbeta CDR3 rearrangement. Productive Simpson clonality was computed per sample as the square root of Simpson's diversity index over productive rearrangements. Entries here come from immuneACCESS through TCRdb and include only in-frame sequences with V and J called. Some clones fail to appear in such tables; in the studies checked, an unresolved V gene covers under half of the shortfall, and the cause of the remainder is unknown. From that table come the V and J calls and clone size; the DNA was used to work out D and trimming. The sample table shows tens of thousands of clones, and almost 85% are seen once. The ten largest clonotypes hold 0.95% to 1.5% of the sample.

The sequence was obtained from a woman older than 75 with acute or convalescent COVID-19. The sequenced material came from peripheral blood. The chain joins TRBV11-2 to TRBJ2-2, with no reliable assignment of the D segment. The CDR3 corresponds to CASSLSVGELFF. The DNA sequence reads TGTGCCAGCAGCCTATCTGTGGGGGAGCTGTTTTTT. The variable domain in full, with residues beyond the CDR3 obtained from the reference TRBV11-2 and TRBJ2-2 genes, is EAGVAQSPRYKIIEKRQSVAFWCNPISGHATLYWYQQILGQGPKLLIQFQNNGVVDDSQLPKDRFSAERLKGVDSTLKIQPAKLEDSAVYLCASSLSVGELFFGEGSRLTVL.